The next 20 T cell receptor beta chains were all read from a single sample in a study of shared clonotypes between healthy human individuals. Some clones are missing from TCRdb's copy, which holds only in-frame ones; the method was immunoSEQ multiplex PCR. The sample has approximately 2,300,000 clones, 85% to 95% seen once. The sample was naive CD4+ T cells from PBMCs. Documented subset: CD45RA+ positively selected. These receptors were collected from a man between 18 and 35 years old in good health. Some clones in this sample may be carry-over from other donors' samples.

The chain joins TRBV18 to TRBJ2-1, with 11 bases identical to TRBD2. Germline assignment: CDR1 KGHSH and CDR2 LQKENI. The V gene end was trimmed by 3 bases and the J gene end by 7 bases; junction bases not matched to a gene: 2. This CDR3 region has 14 residues. CDR3 bases: TGTGCCAGCTCACCGGGACTAGCGGTAAATGAGCAGTTCTTC. Its protein product is CASSPGLAVNEQFF.

The J gene is TRBJ1-1, the V gene TRBV7-9; D is unresolved. Germline V gives CDR1 SEHNR, CDR2 FQNEAQ (reference sequence). Trimming left V 5 bases short and J 2 bases short, with 9 bases between. The CDR3 spans 13 residues. The CDR3 coding sequence is TGTGCCAGCAGCCCGCTAGGTAACACTGAAGCTTTCTTT. Translation gives CASSPLGNTEAFF.

J is TRBJ1-1 and V is TRBV5-6; D is uncertain. CDR3 size: 14 residues. Deletions cut 0 bases from V and 1 base from J, with 7 bases between. The germline V gene encodes CDR1 SGHDT and CDR2 YYEEEE. In DNA, the CDR3 is TGTGCCAGCAGCTTGGGACCGACGAACACTGAAGCTTTCTTT. The encoded protein is CASSLGPTNTEAFF.

The J gene is TRBJ1-3, the V gene TRBV7-2; TRBD1 matches at 7 bases. The length of the CDR3 is 15 residues. CDR1 SGHTA and CDR2 FQGNSA come from the germline V gene. The trim removed 7 bases at V and 4 bases at J, leaving 10 bases unmatched. CDR3 nucleotides: TGTGCCAGCACTTACCTCCCGGGACAGGGAAACACCATATATTTT. It encodes CASTYLPGQGNTIYF.

The chain carries TRBV28 and TRBJ2-6; D gene ambiguous. V lost 3 bases and J lost 0, with 9 bases in between. From germline, CDR1 is MDHEN and CDR2 SYDVKM. CDR3 size: 16 residues. The CDR3 DNA sequence: TGTGCCAGCAGTTTTCCGGTTCCCTCTGGGGCCAACGTCCTGACTTTC. This sequence encodes CASSFPVPSGANVLTF.

The V call is TRBV4-1, the J call TRBJ1-1, with 9 bases that match TRBD1. J lost 5 bases, V lost 6 bases, and 4 bases had no gene match. Germline lookup yields CDR1 MGHRA and CDR2 YSYEKL. The CDR3 extends over 13 amino acids. CDR3 protein: CASRQTGGTEAFF. DNA for the CDR3: TGCGCCAGCAGGCAGACAGGGGGAACTGAAGCTTTCTTT.

As concerns this clone: Additional DNA sequences in this sample encode the identical CDR3. This chain links TRBV5-1 with TRBJ2-3; 10 bases are a match to TRBD1. The CDR3 contains 15 residues. After removal of 4 bases from V and 4 bases from J, the junction contained 6 bases not matched to a gene. Germline CDR1 and CDR2: SGHRS and YFSETQ. The CDR3 DNA sequence: TGCGCCAGCAGCCCTGACAGGGGGCGGCCAGATACGCAGTATTTT. This encodes CASSPDRGRPDTQYF.

This clone was recorded once. The chain has TRBV19 and TRBJ2-7, with 11 bases identical to TRBD2. J was trimmed by 0 bases and V by 8 bases; bases with no gene match: 3. In germline, CDR1 is LNHDA, CDR2 SQIVND (reference sequence). The CDR3 runs to 14 residues. CDR3 coding DNA: TGTGCCAGTTCGACTAGCGGGAACTCCTACGAGCAGTACTTC. Its protein is CASSTSGNSYEQYF.

V usage is TRBV4-3 and J usage is TRBJ2-1; TRBD2 is a possible D gene (6 bases). CDR1 is LGHNA and CDR2 is YSLEER in the germline V gene. This CDR3 has 14 amino acids. V was pared by 4 bases and J by 7 bases, with 14 bases between. The CDR3 region has the DNA TGCGCCAGCAGCCTGGGACTCCGGGGTAATGAGCAGTTCTTC. Its protein is CASSLGLRGNEQFF.

This clone was observed a few times. V gene TRBV27 combines with J gene TRBJ2-5; 14 bases are shared with TRBD2. Germline CDR1 reads MNHEY; CDR2 reads SMNVEV (reference sequence). With 3 bases clipped from V and 6 bases from J, the junction kept 3 bases outside the gene matches. CDR3 size: 15 residues. For the CDR3, the DNA is TGTGCCAGCAGTTTCGGGACTAGCGGGAGCAAGACCCAGTACTTC. Its translation: CASSFGTSGSKTQYF.

The chain employs TRBV4-2 and TRBJ2-2; D is perhaps TRBD2 (6 bases). The CDR3 has 17 residues. Germline V lookup: CDR1 LGHNA, CDR2 YNFKEQ. Trimming left V 4 bases short and J 6 bases short, with 21 bases between. The CDR3, as DNA: TGTGCCAGCAGCCGGGACGGGAGCCCCAGAAGTCCCGGGGAGCTGTTTTTT. It translates to CASSRDGSPRSPGELFF.

This chain connects TRBV28 to TRBJ1-2; 8 positions match TRBD1. Germline V gene sequence: CDR1 MDHEN, CDR2 SYDVKM. This CDR3 has 17 amino acids. V shed 2 bases, J shed 4 bases, and the junction held 12 bases outside the gene matches. The CDR3 loop is CASSLTLGQGIIYGYTF. DNA of the CDR3: TGTGCCAGCAGTTTAACCCTTGGACAGGGTATAATCTATGGCTACACCTTC.

As concerns this clone: The same CDR3 arises from other DNA sequences in this sample as well. This chain connects TRBV5-1 to TRBJ1-4, with 8 bases lining up with TRBD1. CDR3 length: 14 amino acids. The J segment lost 6 bases and the V segment lost 4 bases, leaving 5 bases of the junction unmatched. Per germline, CDR1 SGHRS and CDR2 YFSETQ. CDR3 in amino acids: CASSPGTGDEKLFF. The CDR3 DNA reads as TGCGCCAGCAGCCCCGGGACAGGAGATGAAAAACTGTTTTTT.

The chain joins TRBV5-1 to TRBJ2-2; TRBD2 matches at 7 bases. This CDR3 is built from 15 residues. The trim removed 4 bases at V and 7 bases at J, leaving 10 bases unmatched. Germline V gene lookup returns CDR1 SGHRS and CDR2 YFSETQ. The CDR3 region has the DNA TGCGCCAGCAGCCCGCCCGGTTTAGCGGGCGGGGAGCTGTTTTTT. Translation gives CASSPPGLAGGELFF.

The chain links TRBV5-1 to TRBJ2-1; 7 bases align to TRBD2. The germline gives CDR1 SGHRS, CDR2 YFSETQ. J gave up 9 bases and V 4 bases, and 13 bases lay outside the gene matches. This CDR3 has 15 residues. The DNA of the CDR3 is TGCGCCAGCAGCCCCCAAGCGGGGACCTGGGCTGAGCAGTTCTTC. Translation gives CASSPQAGTWAEQFF.

Points on this clone: At the DNA level, this CDR3 is encoded by other sequences in the same sample as well. The gene calls are TRBV5-1 and TRBJ2-2, with D perhaps TRBD1 (6 bases). CDR3 length: 15 residues. CDR1 is SGHRS, CDR2 YFSETQ, per germline. Trimming took off 4 bases at V and 2 bases at J, with 12 bases between the two ends. The CDR3 nucleotides are TGCGCCAGCAGCAGTCAGGGGTCTAACACCGGGGAGCTGTTTTTT. Translating it yields CASSSQGSNTGELFF.

A remark on this clone: The same CDR3 can be traced to other DNA sequences in this sample. The chain recombines TRBV18 with TRBJ2-5; D remains unclear. V was clipped by 1 base and J by 2 bases, with 5 bases between them. The CDR3 sequence is 13 residues long. Germline CDR1 and CDR2: KGHSH and LQKENI. In DNA form, the CDR3 reads TGTGCCAGCTCACCACAACGGCAAGAGACCCAGTACTTC. It specifies CASSPQRQETQYF.

This chain links TRBV27 with TRBJ2-7; TRBD2 matches 14 bases. This CDR3 has 16 residues. V gave up 6 bases and J gave up 1 base; unmatched junction bases: 5. Germline V gene data show CDR1 as MNHEY and CDR2 as SMNVEV (reference sequence). The CDR3 nucleotides are TGTGCCAGCAGGCGACTAGCGGGAGGGGTGTCCTACGAGCAGTACTTC. Its protein product is CASRRLAGGVSYEQYF.

The V gene is TRBV7-9, the J gene TRBJ2-7, with a possible D match to TRBD2 (6 bases). The CDR3 sequence is 13 residues long. Trimming pared 4 bases from V and 3 bases from J, leaving 10 bases between. CDR1 is SEHNR, CDR2 FQNEAQ, per germline (reference sequence). The CDR3 nucleotides are TGTGCCAGCAGCTCCCAGGGAGGCTACGAGCAGTACTTC. Amino acid sequence: CASSSQGGYEQYF.

On this clone: Other nucleotide sequences in the sample specify the same CDR3. The J gene is TRBJ2-7, the V gene TRBV18; D perhaps matches TRBD1 (6 bases). Germline CDR1 KGHSH, CDR2 LQKENI. This CDR3 contains 14 residues. The V end lost 2 bases, the J end lost 0 bases, and 8 bases lay between the germline ends. For the CDR3, the DNA is TGTGCCAGCTCACCAAGGACAGCCTCCTACGAGCAGTACTTC. This codes for CASSPRTASYEQYF.